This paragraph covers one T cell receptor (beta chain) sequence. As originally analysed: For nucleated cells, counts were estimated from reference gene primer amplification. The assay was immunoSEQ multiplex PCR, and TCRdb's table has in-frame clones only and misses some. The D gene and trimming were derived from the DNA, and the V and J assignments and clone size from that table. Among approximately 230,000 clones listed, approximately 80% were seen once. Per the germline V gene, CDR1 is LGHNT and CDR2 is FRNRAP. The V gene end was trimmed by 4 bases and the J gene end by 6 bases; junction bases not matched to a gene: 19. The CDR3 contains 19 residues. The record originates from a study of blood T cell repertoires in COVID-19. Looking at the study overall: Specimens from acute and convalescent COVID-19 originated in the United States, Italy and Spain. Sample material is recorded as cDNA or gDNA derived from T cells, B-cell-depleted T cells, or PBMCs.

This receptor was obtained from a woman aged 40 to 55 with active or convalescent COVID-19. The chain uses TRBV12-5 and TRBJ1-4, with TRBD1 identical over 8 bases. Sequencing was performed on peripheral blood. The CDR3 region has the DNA TGTGCTAGTGGTTCCTCGGATAGCCAGGGGGCGCGATCCGATGAAAAACTGTTTTTT. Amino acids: CASGSSDSQGARSDEKLFF.